A single sample is the source of the 7 T cell receptor beta chains below, sequenced in a study of shared clonotypes between healthy human individuals. Here immunoSEQ multiplex PCR was the method, and the copy in TCRdb shows in-frame clones only, minus some. The repertoire holds more than 200,000 clones, with approximately 65% as singletons. The sample consisted of memory CD4+ T cells sorted from blood. Sample subset: CD45RA-negative fraction. Receptor source: a man younger than 45 in good health.

The V and J genes are TRBV7-9 and TRBJ2-3; no firm D call. Trimming took 3 bases from V and 7 from J, leaving 11 bases between them. The CDR3 is made up of 13 amino acids. Per the germline V gene, CDR1 is SEHNR and CDR2 is FQNEAQ (reference sequence). The CDR3 DNA follows: TGTGCCAGCAGCTTCGTGCAGGTGAATACGCAGTATTTT. This encodes CASSFVQVNTQYF.

This chain joins TRBV30 and TRBJ2-2; 8 bases align to TRBD2. This CDR3 is built from 15 residues. J was trimmed by 3 bases and V by 7 bases; bases with no gene match: 10. The germline V gene has CDR1 GTSNPN and CDR2 SVGIG (reference sequence). CDR3 in amino acids: CASTWAGGHTGELFF. CDR3 coding DNA: TGTGCCTCGACGTGGGCGGGAGGTCACACCGGGGAGCTGTTTTTT.

The genes are TRBV19 and TRBJ2-1, with 9 positions matching TRBD1. This CDR3 contains 16 residues. The J segment lost 1 base and the V segment lost 4 bases, leaving 5 bases of the junction unmatched. The germline CDR1 and CDR2 sequences are LNHDA and SQIVND (reference sequence). The DNA of the CDR3 is TGTGCCAGTAGTAGGATGACAGGGGGGTCCTACAATGAGCAGTTCTTC. Translation: CASSRMTGGSYNEQFF.

J is TRBJ2-7 and V is TRBV6-1; D gene ambiguous. V lost 6 bases to trimming and J lost 1 base, with 4 bases between them. The CDR3 totals 11 residues. Germline loops: CDR1 MNHNS, CDR2 SASEGT. The CDR3 is CASRYSYEQYF. CDR3 coding DNA: TGTGCCAGCAGATATTCCTACGAGCAGTACTTC.

This clone occurred a few times. The junction departs from the called germline gene at one end, perhaps through a read error. The chain has TRBV10-2 and TRBJ2-3, with D possibly being TRBD2 (6 bases). This CDR3 is built from 13 residues. CDR1 and CDR2 from the germline V gene are WSHSY and SAAADI. In DNA form, the CDR3 reads TGCGCCAGCAGTGAGGGGTTCGGGACTTCCCCAAGTTTT. Translating it yields CASSEGFGTSPSF.

This clone was detected many times. V and J are TRBV27 and TRBJ2-5; 7 bases agree with TRBD1. CDR3 length: 14 residues. CDR1 MNHEY and CDR2 SMNVEV come from the germline V gene (reference sequence). Germline trimming cut 5 bases from V and 4 bases from J; bases unmatched to any gene: 7. CDR3 sequence reads: CASSIQGFGETQYF. CDR3 bases: TGTGCCAGCAGTATACAGGGGTTTGGAGAGACCCAGTACTTC.

This clone was observed a few times. The chain employs TRBV30 and TRBJ2-1; 12 nucleotides agree with TRBD2. Looked up from germline, CDR1 is GTSNPN and CDR2 is SVGIG (reference sequence). The CDR3 runs to 13 residues. V was pared by 5 bases and J by 8 bases, with 4 bases of the junction left unmatched. The DNA of the CDR3 is TGTGCCTGGTCTAGCGGGAGGGTAGATGAGCAGTTCTTC. This sequence encodes CAWSSGRVDEQFF.